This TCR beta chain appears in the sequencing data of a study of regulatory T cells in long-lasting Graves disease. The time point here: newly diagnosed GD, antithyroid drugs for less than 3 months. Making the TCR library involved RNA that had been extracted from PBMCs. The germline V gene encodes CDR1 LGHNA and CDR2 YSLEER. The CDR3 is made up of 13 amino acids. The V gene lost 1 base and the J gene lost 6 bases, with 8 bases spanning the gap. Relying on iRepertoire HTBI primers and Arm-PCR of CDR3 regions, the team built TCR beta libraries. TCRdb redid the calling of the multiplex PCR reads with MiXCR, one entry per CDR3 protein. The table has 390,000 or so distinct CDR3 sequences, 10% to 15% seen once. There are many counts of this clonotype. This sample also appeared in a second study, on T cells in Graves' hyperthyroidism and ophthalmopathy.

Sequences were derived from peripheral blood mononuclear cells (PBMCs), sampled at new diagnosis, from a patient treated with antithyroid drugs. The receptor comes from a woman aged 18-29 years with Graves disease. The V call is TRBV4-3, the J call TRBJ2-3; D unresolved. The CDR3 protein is CASSQGPRDTQYF. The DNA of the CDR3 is TGCGCCAGCAGCCAAGGACCCCGCGATACGCAGTATTTT.